This T cell receptor (beta chain) was recovered during a study of blood T cell repertoires in COVID-19. Study at large: Spain, Italy and the United States supplied samples that represented acute and convalescent COVID-19. PBMCs, B-cell-depleted T cells, or T cells provided the cDNA or gDNA that made up the material.

Germline values: CDR1 KGHDR, CDR2 SFDVKD. V shed 4 bases and J shed 7 bases, with 9 bases lying between them. This CDR3 has 12 amino acids. Authors' processing steps: Amplifying reference gene primers gave estimates of nucleated cell counts. TCRdb's table, derived via immunoSEQ multiplex PCR, lists solely in-frame clones and lacks some. That table supplies the V and J calls and clone size; D and trimming were determined from the DNA. The sample gives 70,000 to 95,000 clones, roughly 85% of which show up once; 15% to 20% is in the top ten. Sequencing was performed on peripheral blood. This TCR was sampled from a human donor in a cohort sampled during active COVID-19. V and J are TRBV24-1 and TRBJ1-2; D not resolved. CDR3 sequence reads: CATSDPRGGYTF. The DNA of the CDR3 is TGTGCCACCAGTGACCCTCGGGGTGGCTACACCTTC.